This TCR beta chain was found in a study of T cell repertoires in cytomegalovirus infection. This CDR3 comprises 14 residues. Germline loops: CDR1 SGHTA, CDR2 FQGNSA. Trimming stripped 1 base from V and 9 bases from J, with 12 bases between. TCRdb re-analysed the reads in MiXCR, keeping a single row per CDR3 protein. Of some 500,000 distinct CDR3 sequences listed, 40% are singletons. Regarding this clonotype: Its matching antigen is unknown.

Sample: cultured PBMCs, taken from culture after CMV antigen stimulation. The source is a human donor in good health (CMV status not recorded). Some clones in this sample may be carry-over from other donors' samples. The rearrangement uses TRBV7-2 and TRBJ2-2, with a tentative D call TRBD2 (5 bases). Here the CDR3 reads CASSLGSADRELFF. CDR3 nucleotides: TGTGCCAGCAGCTTAGGGTCAGCGGACCGGGAGCTGTTTTTT.